The clone carrying this T cell receptor (beta chain) was seen repeatedly, ten times or more. With 1 base clipped from V and 7 bases from J, the junction kept 8 bases outside the gene matches. The germline CDR1 and CDR2 sequences are MNHNS and SASEGT. This CDR3 has 16 residues. Under the authors' procedure: For nucleated cells, counts were estimated from reference gene primer amplification. Profiling relied on immunoSEQ multiplex PCR, and the TCRdb table lists in-frame clones only, not all of them. Clonal size and the V and J genes are those of that table, whereas D and trimming came from the DNA. The sample carries about 400,000 clones, roughly 85% recorded once. The record originates from a study of blood T cell repertoires in COVID-19. The overall study: The United States, Italy and Spain provided the acute and convalescent COVID-19 samples. PBMCs, B-cell-depleted T cells, or T cells were the source of the cDNA or gDNA that made up the material.

The sequence was collected from a woman aged 25 to 45 with active or convalescent COVID-19. The sample consisted of peripheral blood. The V call is TRBV6-1, the J call TRBJ2-1; TRBD2 agrees at 9 bases. CDR3 residues: CASSEVLAGRGNEQFF. CDR3 DNA sequence: TGTGCCAGCAGTGAAGTTCTAGCGGGACGAGGGAATGAGCAGTTCTTC.